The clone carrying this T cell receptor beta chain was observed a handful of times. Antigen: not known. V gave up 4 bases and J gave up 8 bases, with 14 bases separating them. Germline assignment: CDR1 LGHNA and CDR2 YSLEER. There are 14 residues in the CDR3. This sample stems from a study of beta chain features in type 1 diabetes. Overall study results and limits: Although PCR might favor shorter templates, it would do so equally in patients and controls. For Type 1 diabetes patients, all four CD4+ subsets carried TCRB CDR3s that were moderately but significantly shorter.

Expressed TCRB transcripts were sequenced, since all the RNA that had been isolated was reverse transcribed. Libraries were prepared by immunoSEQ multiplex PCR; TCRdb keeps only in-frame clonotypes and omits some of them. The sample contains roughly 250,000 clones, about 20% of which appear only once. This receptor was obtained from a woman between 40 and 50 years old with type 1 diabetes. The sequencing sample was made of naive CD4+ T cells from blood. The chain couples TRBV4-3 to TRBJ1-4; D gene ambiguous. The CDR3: CASSPPGIGEKLFF. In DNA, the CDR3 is TGCGCCAGCAGCCCCCCCGGGATCGGAGAAAAACTGTTTTTT.